The 27 T cell receptor beta chains below all came from one sample that was sequenced in a study of identical twins. TCRdb re-derived calls from the 5' RACE reads in MiXCR, one entry per CDR3 protein. This sample has around 1.7 million distinct CDR3 sequences, with under 35% found just once. Sequences were obtained from cord blood. The source of these receptors is a newborn girl in good health.

V usage is TRBV19 and J usage is TRBJ1-5; no clear D gene. CDR3 length equals 12 residues. CDR1 LNHDA and CDR2 SQIVND come from the germline V gene (reference sequence). Trimming shortened V by 3 bases and J by 3 bases, and 3 bases separated the two germline ends. The chain's CDR3 is CASSMPNQPQHF. The CDR3 DNA is TGTGCCAGTAGTATGCCCAATCAGCCCCAGCATTTT.

The chain employs TRBV6-1 and TRBJ1-5, with D hard to call. CDR1 is MNHNS, CDR2 SASEGT, per germline. This CDR3 has 13 residues. V lost 8 bases and J lost 2, with 10 bases in between. The DNA of the CDR3 is TGTGCCAGCGCAACAGTCCGCAATCAGCCCCAGCATTTT. It translates to CASATVRNQPQHF.

This rearrangement joins TRBV20-1 to TRBJ2-1; 9 nucleotides match TRBD2. The CDR3 runs to 15 residues. Germline V gene sequence: CDR1 DFQATT, CDR2 SNEGSKA (reference sequence). The V segment lost 6 bases and the J segment 2 bases; nucleotides outside the gene matches: 8. The CDR3 DNA reads as TGCAGTGCCCCAAAGCTAGCGGGACCCTACAATGAGCAGTTCTTC. Translated: CSAPKLAGPYNEQFF.

The chain is built from TRBV20-1 and TRBJ1-2; D gene unclear. V was cut by 5 bases and J by 4 bases, with 14 bases left in between. Germline lookup yields CDR1 DFQATT and CDR2 SNEGSKA (reference sequence). The CDR3 has 13 amino acids. The CDR3 sequence is CSAPETAFYGYTF. In nucleotides, the CDR3 is TGCAGTGCTCCAGAGACGGCTTTCTATGGCTACACCTTC.

The count of this clonotype is one. The genes are TRBV5-1 and TRBJ2-3; no firm D call. Germline-derived CDR1 and CDR2 are SGHRS and YFSETQ. There are 15 residues in the CDR3. The V gene lost 0 bases and the J gene lost 2 bases, with 10 bases spanning the gap. CDR3 loop: CASSLAATYTDTQYF. The CDR3 DNA reads TGCGCCAGCAGCTTGGCTGCCACCTACACAGATACGCAGTATTTT.

The J gene is TRBJ2-3, the V gene TRBV5-1; possible D gene TRBD2, 6 bases. CDR3 length: 17 amino acids. V was clipped by 0 bases and J by 1 base, with 15 bases between them. CDR1 and CDR2 (germline): SGHRS, YFSETQ. For the CDR3, the DNA is TGCGCCAGCAGCTTGGCCCTCGGGGGAGTGGGCACAGATACGCAGTATTTT. Its protein is CASSLALGGVGTDTQYF.

This rearrangement joins TRBV5-1 to TRBJ2-1; the D is unclear. The CDR3 totals 16 residues. CDR1 SGHRS and CDR2 YFSETQ come from the germline V gene. Trimming removed 0 bases at V and 0 bases at J, with 10 bases between. In DNA, the CDR3 is TGCGCCAGCAGCTTGGTAGGCTCGAGCTCCTACAATGAGCAGTTCTTC. The encoded protein is CASSLVGSSSYNEQFF.

With respect to this clonotype: Being one base from a much bigger clone, this may be a read error. The chain is built from TRBV10-2 and TRBJ2-7, with D possibly TRBD2 on 6 matching bases. CDR1 is WSHSY, CDR2 SAAADI, per germline. Deletions cut 0 bases from V and 4 bases from J, with 16 bases between. The CDR3 is 16 residues long. The CDR3 nucleotides are TGCGCCAGCAGTGAGTCGATCAGACTAGGAATTTACGAGCAGTACTTC. Translated: CASSESIRLGIYEQYF.

The rearrangement uses TRBV11-2 and TRBJ2-1, with D possibly matching TRBD2 (5 bases). The CDR3 length is 14 residues. Trimming removed 7 bases from V and 0 bases from J, with 10 bases in between. Germline V gives CDR1 SGHAT, CDR2 FQNNGV. The CDR3 protein is CASNPRASYNEQFF. The CDR3 coding sequence is TGTGCCAGCAACCCGAGGGCCTCCTACAATGAGCAGTTCTTC.

The chain combines TRBV29-1 with TRBJ1-4; D is ambiguous. This CDR3 comprises 13 residues. Trimming removed 4 bases from V and 3 bases from J, with 9 bases in between. Germline V gene data show CDR1 as SQVTM and CDR2 as ANQGSEA. As DNA, the CDR3 is TGCAGCGTTGCGTTACGTGCTAATGAAAAACTGTTTTTT. Protein product: CSVALRANEKLFF. Drawing the rest from reference TRBV29-1 and TRBJ1-4, the complete variable domain is SAVISQKPSRDICQRGTSLTIQCQVDSQVTMMFWYRQQPGQSLTLIATANQGSEATYESGFVIDKFPISRPNLTFSTLTVSNMSPEDSSIYLCSVALRANEKLFFGSGTQLSVL.

The chain links TRBV5-1 to TRBJ1-1, with D tentatively TRBD1 (5 bases). The CDR3 is 16 amino acids. Looked up from germline, CDR1 is SGHRS and CDR2 is YFSETQ. Trimming took off 4 bases at V and 1 base at J, with 17 bases between the two ends. CDR3 amino acids: CASSPLDSPTNTEAFF. Here the CDR3 DNA reads TGCGCCAGCAGCCCCCTCGACAGCCCTACGAACACTGAAGCTTTCTTT.

V gene TRBV11-1 combines with J gene TRBJ2-7, with a tentative D call TRBD2 (6 bases). The CDR3 length is 15 residues. V was clipped by 6 bases and J by 2 bases, with 17 bases between them. Germline CDR1 reads SGHAT; CDR2 reads FQDESV (reference sequence). The CDR3 DNA reads TGTGCCAGCAGATACCATCAAGGAGGGGCCTACGAGCAGTACTTC. Translation gives CASRYHQGGAYEQYF. The full variable domain, in which reference TRBV11-1 and TRBJ2-7 provide the parts outside the CDR3, is EAEVAQSPRYKITEKSQAVAFWCDPISGHATLYWYRQILGQGPELLVQFQDESVVDDSQLPKDRFSAERLKGVDSTLKIQPAELGDSAMYLCASRYHQGGAYEQYFGPGTRLTVT.

The chain carries TRBV6-6 and TRBJ1-5; 7 bases line up with TRBD1. With V trimmed by 7 bases and J by 2 bases, 11 bases remained unmatched. The CDR3 contains 16 residues. Germline assignment: CDR1 MNHNY and CDR2 SVGAGI (reference sequence). The DNA of the CDR3 is TGTGCCAGCACCTCGTCGGACAGGATGGGCAATCAGCCCCAGCATTTT. This sequence encodes CASTSSDRMGNQPQHF.

The chain employs TRBV30 and TRBJ2-7; D gene unclear. The length of the CDR3 is 13 residues. The V end was cut by 0 bases, the J end by 9 bases, with 15 bases between. The V gene's germline CDR1 is GTSNPN and CDR2 SVGIG (reference sequence). The CDR3 DNA sequence: TGTGCCTGGAGTGTCGCGTTCGAGAGTCGGCAGTACTTC. Translated, it gives CAWSVAFESRQYF.

With regard to this clonotype: This clone may be a read error of a much larger clone one base away. The chain links TRBV3-1 to TRBJ2-1, with D tentatively TRBD2 (5 bases). Germline CDR1 and CDR2: LGHDT and YNNKEL (reference sequence). The CDR3 has 15 residues. CDR3 region: CTSSQVRTHNNEQFF. CDR3 coding DNA: TGTACCAGCAGCCAAGTCAGGACTCACAACAATGAGCAGTTCTTC.

The chain uses TRBV4-2 and TRBJ2-3, with 7 bases fitting TRBD2. The germline V gene encodes CDR1 LGHNA and CDR2 YNFKEQ. The ends lost 5 bases at V and 1 base at J; junction bases unmatched: 15. The CDR3 spans 18 residues. CDR3: CASSFQGQSGARTDTQYF. The CDR3 DNA is TGTGCCAGCAGCTTCCAAGGACAAAGCGGGGCCCGCACAGATACGCAGTATTTT.

In this sample, this clonotype turned up a few times. The rearrangement uses TRBV7-8 and TRBJ2-1; 12 bases agree with TRBD2. With 7 bases clipped from V and 8 bases from J, the junction kept 6 bases outside the gene matches. CDR1 SGHVS and CDR2 FQNEAQ come from the germline V gene. This CDR3 has 14 amino acids. The CDR3 sequence is CASKTSGRIDEQFF. CDR3 DNA sequence: TGTGCCAGCAAGACTAGCGGGAGAATCGATGAGCAGTTCTTC.

In DNA, the CDR3 is TGTGCCAGCAGCTCGATACAGGGTCCCGGGGAGCTGTTTTTT. Translating it yields CASSSIQGPGELFF. V usage is TRBV11-2 and J usage is TRBJ2-2, with a possible D match to TRBD1 (6 bases). Trimming took off 4 bases at V and 6 bases at J, with 12 bases between the two ends. This CDR3 is 14 amino acids long. From germline, CDR1 is SGHAT and CDR2 FQNNGV.

V is TRBV25-1 and J is TRBJ1-2; 10 bases map to TRBD1. The CDR3 has 13 amino acids. CDR1 MGHDK and CDR2 SYGVNS come from the germline V gene. With V trimmed by 5 bases and J by 7 bases, 4 bases remained unmatched. CDR3 sequence (DNA): TGTGCCAGCAGTCAGACAGGGGGCTGTGGCTACACCTTC. As protein: CASSQTGGCGYTF.

This chain uses TRBV3-1 with TRBJ1-4; D is uncertain. CDR1 is LGHDT, CDR2 YNNKEL, per germline (reference sequence). The ends were cut back, 1 base at V and 5 bases at J, with 5 bases in the middle. There are 13 residues in the CDR3. The CDR3 loop is CASSQVKNEKLFF. CDR3 DNA sequence: TGTGCCAGCAGCCAAGTAAAAAATGAAAAACTGTTTTTT.

This clonotype was detected many times. The chain links TRBV6-2 or TRBV6-3 to TRBJ1-1; D is uncertain. The CDR3 contains 13 residues. Looked up from germline, CDR1 is MNHEY and CDR2 is SVGEGT. V gave up 2 bases and J gave up 3 bases, with 7 bases separating them. CDR3 in DNA: TGTGCCAGCAGTTACCAGAGTTACACTGAAGCTTTCTTT. As protein: CASSYQSYTEAFF.

This clonotype has a handful of counts. This chain connects TRBV5-5 to TRBJ1-4, with D unclear. Trimming stripped 2 bases from V and 4 bases from J, with 9 bases between. Germline CDR1 is SGHKS and CDR2 is YYEKEE (reference sequence). This CDR3 spans 14 amino acids. CDR3 amino acids: CASSLTAFNEKLFF. The DNA for the CDR3 is TGTGCCAGCAGCTTAACCGCCTTTAATGAAAAACTGTTTTTT.

The gene calls are TRBV12-3 or TRBV12-4 and TRBJ2-7, with TRBD1 as a possible D gene (6 bases). The V end lost 3 bases, the J end lost 9 bases, and 15 bases lay between the germline ends. The CDR3 contains 13 residues. The CDR3 is CASSFGPRGGQYF. The CDR3 coding sequence is TGTGCCAGCAGTTTTGGTCCCAGGGGCGGGCAGTACTTC.

The J gene is TRBJ2-2, the V gene TRBV6-1; a possible D gene is TRBD1 (5 bases). Trimming removed 7 bases from V and 0 bases from J, with 12 bases in between. The germline V gene encodes CDR1 MNHNS and CDR2 SASEGT. This CDR3 has 15 amino acids. CDR3 sequence (DNA): TGTGCCAGCATGGAACAGGCCACGAACACCGGGGAGCTGTTTTTT. It is translated as CASMEQATNTGELFF.

V is TRBV25-1 and J is TRBJ2-7; possibly TRBD2 for D (5 bases). Trimming took 3 bases from V and 2 from J, leaving 14 bases between them. Per germline, CDR1 MGHDK and CDR2 SYGVNS. The CDR3 is made up of 15 amino acids. The chain's CDR3 is CASSDPAGQAYEQYF. The CDR3 DNA reads TGTGCCAGCAGTGATCCGGCGGGCCAAGCCTACGAGCAGTACTTC.

The chain uses TRBV19 and TRBJ1-1; no definite D call. V lost 7 bases, J lost 2 bases, and 14 bases lay in between. Germline CDR1 and CDR2: LNHDA and SQIVND (reference sequence). There are 14 residues in the CDR3. The DNA of the CDR3 is TGTGCCAGTAATCGGTGGGCAGTCAACACTGAAGCTTTCTTT. This encodes CASNRWAVNTEAFF.

There are a few counts of this clonotype. This chain uses TRBV9 with TRBJ2-4; 9 bases are shared with TRBD1. The CDR3 covers 13 residues. J lost 6 bases, V lost 7 bases, and 5 bases had no gene match. Germline V gene data show CDR1 as SGDLS and CDR2 as YYNGEE. The CDR3 reads CASGPGQGNIQYF. In nucleotides, the CDR3 is TGTGCCAGCGGACCGGGACAGGGAAACATTCAGTACTTC.